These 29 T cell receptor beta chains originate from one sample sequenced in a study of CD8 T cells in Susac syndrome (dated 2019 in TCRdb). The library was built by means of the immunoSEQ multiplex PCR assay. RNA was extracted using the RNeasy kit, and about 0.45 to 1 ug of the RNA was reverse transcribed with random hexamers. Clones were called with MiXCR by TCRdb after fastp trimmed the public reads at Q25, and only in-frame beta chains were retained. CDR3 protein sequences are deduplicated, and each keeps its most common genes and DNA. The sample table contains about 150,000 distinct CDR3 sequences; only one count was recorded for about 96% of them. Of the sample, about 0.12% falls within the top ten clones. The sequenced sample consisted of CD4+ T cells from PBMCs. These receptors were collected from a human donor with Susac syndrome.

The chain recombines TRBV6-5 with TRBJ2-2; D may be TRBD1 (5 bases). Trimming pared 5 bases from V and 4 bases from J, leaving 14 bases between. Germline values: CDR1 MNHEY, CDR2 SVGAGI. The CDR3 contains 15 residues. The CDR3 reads CASSQSRVLTGELFF. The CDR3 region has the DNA TGTGCCAGCAGTCAAAGCAGGGTTCTCACCGGGGAGCTGTTTTTT.

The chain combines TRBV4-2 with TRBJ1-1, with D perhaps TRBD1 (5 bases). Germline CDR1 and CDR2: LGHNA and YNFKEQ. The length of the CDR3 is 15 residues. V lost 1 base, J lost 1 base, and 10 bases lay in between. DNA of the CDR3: TGTGCCAGCAGCCAAGGGGACTTCGAGAACACTGAAGCTTTCTTT. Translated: CASSQGDFENTEAFF.

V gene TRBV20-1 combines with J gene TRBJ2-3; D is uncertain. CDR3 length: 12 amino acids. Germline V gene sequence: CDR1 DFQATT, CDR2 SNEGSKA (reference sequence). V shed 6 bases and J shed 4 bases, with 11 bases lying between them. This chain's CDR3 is CSARVASDTQYF. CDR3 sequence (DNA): TGCAGTGCAAGGGTAGCATCAGATACGCAGTATTTT.

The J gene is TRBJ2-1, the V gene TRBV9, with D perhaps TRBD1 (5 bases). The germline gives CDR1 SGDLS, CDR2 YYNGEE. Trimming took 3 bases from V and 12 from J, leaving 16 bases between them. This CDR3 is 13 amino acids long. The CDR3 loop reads CASSGTAGQRQFF. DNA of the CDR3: TGTGCCAGCAGCGGGACCGCAGGGCAGCGGCAGTTCTTC.

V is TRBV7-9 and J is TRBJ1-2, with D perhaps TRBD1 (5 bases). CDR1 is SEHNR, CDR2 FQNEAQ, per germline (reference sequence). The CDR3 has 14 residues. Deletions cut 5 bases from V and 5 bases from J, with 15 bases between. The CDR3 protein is CASSHTDSEYGYTF. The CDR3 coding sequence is TGTGCCAGCAGCCATACTGACAGCGAGTATGGCTACACCTTC.

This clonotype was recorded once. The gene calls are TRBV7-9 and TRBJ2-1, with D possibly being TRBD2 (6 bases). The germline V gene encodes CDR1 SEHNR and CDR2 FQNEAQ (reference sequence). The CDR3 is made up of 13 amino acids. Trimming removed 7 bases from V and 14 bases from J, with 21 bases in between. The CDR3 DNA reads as TGTGCCAGCATAGGCGGGACCTCCCTCGGGAAGTTCTTC. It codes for CASIGGTSLGKFF.

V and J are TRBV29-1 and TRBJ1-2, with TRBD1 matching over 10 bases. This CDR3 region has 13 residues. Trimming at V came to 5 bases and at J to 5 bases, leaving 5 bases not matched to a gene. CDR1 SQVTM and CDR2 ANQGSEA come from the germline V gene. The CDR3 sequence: CSVSGTGAYGYTF. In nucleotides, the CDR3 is TGCAGCGTTTCCGGGACAGGGGCATATGGCTACACCTTC.

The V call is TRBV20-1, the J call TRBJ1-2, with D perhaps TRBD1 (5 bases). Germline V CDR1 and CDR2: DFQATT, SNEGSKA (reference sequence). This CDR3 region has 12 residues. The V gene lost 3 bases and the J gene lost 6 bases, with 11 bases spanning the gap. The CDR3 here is CSASGTSDGYTF. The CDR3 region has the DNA TGCAGTGCTAGTGGGACCTCCGATGGCTACACCTTC.

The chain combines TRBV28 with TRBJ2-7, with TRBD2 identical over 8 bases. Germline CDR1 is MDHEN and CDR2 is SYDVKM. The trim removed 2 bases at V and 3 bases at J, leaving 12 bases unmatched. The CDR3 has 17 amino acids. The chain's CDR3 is CASSLGRLAWTNYEQYF. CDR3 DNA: TGTGCCAGCAGTTTAGGGCGACTAGCGTGGACGAACTACGAGCAGTACTTC.

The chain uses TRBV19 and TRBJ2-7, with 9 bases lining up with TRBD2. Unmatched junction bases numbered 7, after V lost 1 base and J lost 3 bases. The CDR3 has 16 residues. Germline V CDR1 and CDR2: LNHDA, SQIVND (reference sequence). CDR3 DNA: TGTGCCAGTAGTATAGGGGGTAGCGGGAGCAGCTACGAGCAGTACTTC. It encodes CASSIGGSGSSYEQYF.

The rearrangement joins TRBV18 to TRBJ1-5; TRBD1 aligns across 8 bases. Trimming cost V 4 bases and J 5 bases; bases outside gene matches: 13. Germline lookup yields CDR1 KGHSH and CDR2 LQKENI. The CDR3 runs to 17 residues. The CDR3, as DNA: TGTGCCAGCTCACGGGACAGGAGGGGCCTTAACGATCAGCCCCAGCATTTT. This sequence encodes CASSRDRRGLNDQPQHF. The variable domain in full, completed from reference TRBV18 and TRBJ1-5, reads NAGVMQNPRHLVRRRGQEARLRCSPMKGHSHVYWYRQLPEEGLKFMVYLQKENIIDESGMPKERFSAEFPKEGPSILRIQQVVRGDSAAYFCASSRDRRGLNDQPQHFGDGTRLSIL.

CDR3 DNA: TGTGCCAGCAGCTTGCCGGGTCTCCGATCGCAAGACTACACCTTC. Protein sequence: CASSLPGLRSQDYTF. The rearrangement uses TRBV5-6 and TRBJ1-2, with D hard to call. V lost 1 base, J lost 10 bases, and 20 bases lay in between. This CDR3 has 15 residues. CDR1 SGHDT and CDR2 YYEEEE come from the germline V gene.

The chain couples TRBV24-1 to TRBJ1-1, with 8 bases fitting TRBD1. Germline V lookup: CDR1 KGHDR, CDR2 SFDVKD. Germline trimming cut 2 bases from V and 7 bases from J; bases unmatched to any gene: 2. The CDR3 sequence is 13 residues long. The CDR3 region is CATSDSGQGEAFF. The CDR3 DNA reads TGTGCCACCAGTGATTCAGGACAGGGTGAAGCTTTCTTT.

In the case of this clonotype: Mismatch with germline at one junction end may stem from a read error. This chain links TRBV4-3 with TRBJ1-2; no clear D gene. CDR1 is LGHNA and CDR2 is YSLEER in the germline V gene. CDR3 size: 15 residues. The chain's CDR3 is CASSQLRPGNYGYTF. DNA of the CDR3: TGCGCCAGCAGCCAATTACGCCCGGGAAACTACGGCTACACCTTC.

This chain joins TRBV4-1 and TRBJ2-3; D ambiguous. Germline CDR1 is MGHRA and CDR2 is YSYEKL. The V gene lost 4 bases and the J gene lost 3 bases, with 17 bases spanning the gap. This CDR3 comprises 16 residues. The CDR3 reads CASSPFSRVGTDTQYF. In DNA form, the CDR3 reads TGCGCCAGCAGCCCTTTCTCTAGGGTGGGGACAGATACGCAGTATTTT.

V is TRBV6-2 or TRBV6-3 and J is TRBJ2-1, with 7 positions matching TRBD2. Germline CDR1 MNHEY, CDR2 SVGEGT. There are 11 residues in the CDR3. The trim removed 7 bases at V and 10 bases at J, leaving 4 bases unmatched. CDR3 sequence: CASNHGGEQFF. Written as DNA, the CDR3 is TGTGCCAGCAACCACGGGGGGGAGCAGTTCTTC.

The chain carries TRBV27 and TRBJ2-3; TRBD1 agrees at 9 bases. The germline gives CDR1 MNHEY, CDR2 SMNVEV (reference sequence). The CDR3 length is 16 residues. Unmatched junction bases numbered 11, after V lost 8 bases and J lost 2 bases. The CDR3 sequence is CASSFLRTGVTDTQYF. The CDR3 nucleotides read TGTGCCAGCTCCTTCCTCCGGACAGGGGTCACAGATACGCAGTATTTT.

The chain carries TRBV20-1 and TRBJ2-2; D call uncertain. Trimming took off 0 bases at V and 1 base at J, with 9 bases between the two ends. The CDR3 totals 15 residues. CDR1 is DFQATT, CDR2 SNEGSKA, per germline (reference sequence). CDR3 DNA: TGCAGTGCTAGAGACCCCTACGGGAACACCGGGGAGCTGTTTTTT. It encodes CSARDPYGNTGELFF.

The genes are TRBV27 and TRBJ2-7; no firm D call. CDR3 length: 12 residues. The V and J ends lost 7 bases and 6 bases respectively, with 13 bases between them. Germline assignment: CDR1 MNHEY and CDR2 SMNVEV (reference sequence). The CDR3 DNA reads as TGTGCCAGCAATACCCGTACGCGCGAGCAGTACGTC. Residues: CASNTRTREQYV.

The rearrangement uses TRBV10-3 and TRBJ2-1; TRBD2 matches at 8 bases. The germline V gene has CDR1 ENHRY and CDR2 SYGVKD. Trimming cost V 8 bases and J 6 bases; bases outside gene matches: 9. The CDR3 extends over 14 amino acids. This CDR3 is CAIGAGGMGNEQFF. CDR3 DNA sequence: TGTGCCATCGGCGCGGGAGGTATGGGCAATGAGCAGTTCTTC.

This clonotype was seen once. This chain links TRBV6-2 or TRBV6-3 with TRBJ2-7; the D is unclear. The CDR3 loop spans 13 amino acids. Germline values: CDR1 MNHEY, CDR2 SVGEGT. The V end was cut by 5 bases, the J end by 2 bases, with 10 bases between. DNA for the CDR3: TGTGCCAGCAGTGACCCCGGACCCTACGAGCAGTACTTC. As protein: CASSDPGPYEQYF.

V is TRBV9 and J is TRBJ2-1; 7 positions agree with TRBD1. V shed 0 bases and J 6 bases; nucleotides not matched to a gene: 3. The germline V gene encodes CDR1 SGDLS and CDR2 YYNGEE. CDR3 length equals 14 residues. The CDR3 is CASSVGTGRNEQFF. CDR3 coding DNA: TGTGCCAGCAGCGTAGGGACAGGTCGCAATGAGCAGTTCTTC.

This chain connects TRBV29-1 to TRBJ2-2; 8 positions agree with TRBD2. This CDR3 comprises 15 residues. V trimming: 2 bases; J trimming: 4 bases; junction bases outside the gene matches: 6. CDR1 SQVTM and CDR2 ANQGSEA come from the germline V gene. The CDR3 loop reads CSVETGLGRTGELFF. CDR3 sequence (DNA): TGCAGCGTTGAAACGGGACTAGGTCGCACCGGGGAGCTGTTTTTT.

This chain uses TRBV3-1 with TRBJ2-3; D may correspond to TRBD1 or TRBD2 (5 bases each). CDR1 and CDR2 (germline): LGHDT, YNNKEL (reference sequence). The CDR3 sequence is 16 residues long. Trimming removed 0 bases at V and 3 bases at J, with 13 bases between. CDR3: CASSQDAGRGTDTQYF. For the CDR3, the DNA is TGTGCCAGCAGCCAAGATGCAGGGCGCGGGACAGATACGCAGTATTTT.

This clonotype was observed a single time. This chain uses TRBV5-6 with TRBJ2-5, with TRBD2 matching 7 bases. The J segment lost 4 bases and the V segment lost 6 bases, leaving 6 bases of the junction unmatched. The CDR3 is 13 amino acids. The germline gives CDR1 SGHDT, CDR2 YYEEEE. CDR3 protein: CASISGGGETQYF. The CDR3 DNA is TGTGCCAGCATCTCTGGGGGGGGAGAGACCCAGTACTTC.

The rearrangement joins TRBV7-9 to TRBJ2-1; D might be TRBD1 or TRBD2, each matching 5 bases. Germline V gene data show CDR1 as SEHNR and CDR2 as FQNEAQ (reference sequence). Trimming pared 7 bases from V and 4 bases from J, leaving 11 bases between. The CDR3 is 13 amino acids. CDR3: CASTSGAYNEQFF. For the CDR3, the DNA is TGTGCCAGCACTTCCGGGGCTTACAATGAGCAGTTCTTC.

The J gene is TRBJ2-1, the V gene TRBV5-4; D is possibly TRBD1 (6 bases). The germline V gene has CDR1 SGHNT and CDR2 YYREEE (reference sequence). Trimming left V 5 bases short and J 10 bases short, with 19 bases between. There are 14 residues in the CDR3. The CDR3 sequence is CASRSAGALREQFF. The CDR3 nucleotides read TGTGCCAGCAGGTCGGCAGGGGCCCTGCGGGAGCAGTTCTTC.

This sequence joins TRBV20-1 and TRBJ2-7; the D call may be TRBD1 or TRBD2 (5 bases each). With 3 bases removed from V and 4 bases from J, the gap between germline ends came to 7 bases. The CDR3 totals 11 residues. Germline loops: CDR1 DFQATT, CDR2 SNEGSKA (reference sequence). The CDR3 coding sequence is TGCAGTGCTAGGGGACCTTACGAGCAGTACGTC. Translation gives CSARGPYEQYV.

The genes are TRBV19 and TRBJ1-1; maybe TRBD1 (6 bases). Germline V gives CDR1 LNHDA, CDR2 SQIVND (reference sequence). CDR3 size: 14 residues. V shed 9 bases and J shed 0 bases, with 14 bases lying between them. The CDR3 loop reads CASRNDRLNTEAFF. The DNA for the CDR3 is TGTGCCAGCAGGAATGACAGGCTGAACACTGAAGCTTTCTTT. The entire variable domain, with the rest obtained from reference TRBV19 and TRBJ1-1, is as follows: DGGITQSPKYLFRKEGQNVTLSCEQNLNHDAMYWYRQDPGQGLRLIYYSQIVNDFQKGDIAEGYSVSREKKESFPLTVTSAQKNPTAFYLCASRNDRLNTEAFFGQGTRLTVV.